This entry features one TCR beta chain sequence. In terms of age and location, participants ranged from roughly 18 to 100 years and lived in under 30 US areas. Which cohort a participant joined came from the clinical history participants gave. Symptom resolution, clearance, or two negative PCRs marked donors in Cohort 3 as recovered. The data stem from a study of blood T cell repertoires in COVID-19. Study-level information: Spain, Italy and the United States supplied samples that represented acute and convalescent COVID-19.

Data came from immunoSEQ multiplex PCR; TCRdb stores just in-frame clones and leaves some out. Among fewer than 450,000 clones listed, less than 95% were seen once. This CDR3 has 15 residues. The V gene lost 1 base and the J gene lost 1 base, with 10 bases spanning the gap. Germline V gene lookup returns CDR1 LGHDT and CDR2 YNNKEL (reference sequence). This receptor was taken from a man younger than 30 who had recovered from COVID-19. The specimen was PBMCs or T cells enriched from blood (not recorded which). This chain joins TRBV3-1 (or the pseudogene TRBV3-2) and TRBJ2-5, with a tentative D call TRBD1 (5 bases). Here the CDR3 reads CASSQAWGGQETQYF. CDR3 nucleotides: TGTGCCAGCAGCCAAGCCTGGGGCGGCCAAGAGACCCAGTACTTC.